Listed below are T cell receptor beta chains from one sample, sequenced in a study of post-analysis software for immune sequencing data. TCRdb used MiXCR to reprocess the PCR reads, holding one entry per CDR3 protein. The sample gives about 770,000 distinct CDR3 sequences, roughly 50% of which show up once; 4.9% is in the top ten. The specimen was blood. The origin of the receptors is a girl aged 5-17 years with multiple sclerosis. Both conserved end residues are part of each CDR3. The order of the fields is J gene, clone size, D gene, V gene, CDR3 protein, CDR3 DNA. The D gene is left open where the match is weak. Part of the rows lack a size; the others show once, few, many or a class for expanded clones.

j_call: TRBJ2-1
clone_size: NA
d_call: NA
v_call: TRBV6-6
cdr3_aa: CASSYSKLREQFF
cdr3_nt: TGTGCCAGCAGTTACTCGAAACTGCGGGAGCAGTTCTTC

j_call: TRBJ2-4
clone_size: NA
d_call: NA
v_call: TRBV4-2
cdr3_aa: CASSQARGKRNIQYF
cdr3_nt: TGTGCCAGCAGCCAAGCGCGGGGAAAGAGAAACATTCAGTACTTC

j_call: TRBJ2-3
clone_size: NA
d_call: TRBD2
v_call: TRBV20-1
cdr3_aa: CSQVDRLAGSGGTQYF
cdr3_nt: TGCAGTCAGGTAGACCGACTAGCGGGGAGCGGAGGTACGCAGTATTTT

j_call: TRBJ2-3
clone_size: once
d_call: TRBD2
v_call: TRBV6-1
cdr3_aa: CASSPTVPGLAGGTQYF
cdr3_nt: TGTGCCAGCAGTCCAACCGTCCCGGGACTAGCGGGCGGAACGCAGTATTTT

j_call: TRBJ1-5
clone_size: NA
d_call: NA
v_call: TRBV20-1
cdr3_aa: CSASVPLDGSNQPQHF
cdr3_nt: TGCAGTGCTAGCGTCCCTCTCGACGGAAGCAATCAGCCCCAGCATTTT

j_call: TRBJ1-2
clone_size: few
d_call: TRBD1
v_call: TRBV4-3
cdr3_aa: CASRGDRGANYGYTF
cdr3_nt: TGCGCCAGCAGGGGGGACAGGGGAGCCAACTATGGCTACACCTTC

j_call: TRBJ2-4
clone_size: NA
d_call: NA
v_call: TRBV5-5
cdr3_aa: CASQSREGKNIQYF
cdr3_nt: TGTGCCAGCCAGAGCCGAGAAGGCAAAAACATTCAGTACTTC

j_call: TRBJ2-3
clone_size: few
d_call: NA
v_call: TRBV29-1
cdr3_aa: CSVNTGSDTQYF
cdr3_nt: TGCAGCGTTAATACAGGGTCAGATACGCAGTATTTT

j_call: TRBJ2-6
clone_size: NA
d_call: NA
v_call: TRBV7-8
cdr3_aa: CASSLATGLWLDRANVLTF
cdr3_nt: TGTGCCAGCAGCTTAGCGACAGGCCTCTGGCTCGATAGGGCCAACGTCCTGACTTTC

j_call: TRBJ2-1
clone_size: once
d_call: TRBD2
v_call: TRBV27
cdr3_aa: CASSTSGRGNEQFF
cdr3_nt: TGTGCCAGCTCCACTAGCGGGAGGGGTAATGAGCAGTTCTTC

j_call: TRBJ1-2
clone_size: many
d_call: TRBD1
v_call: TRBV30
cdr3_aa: CAWRRTGGDEGYTF
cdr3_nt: TGTGCCTGGAGGAGGACAGGGGGCGACGAAGGCTACACCTTC

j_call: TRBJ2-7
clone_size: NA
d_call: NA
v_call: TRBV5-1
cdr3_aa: CASSRGAAGPTYEQYF
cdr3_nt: TGCGCCAGCAGCCGGGGGGCGGCAGGACCCACCTACGAGCAGTACTTC

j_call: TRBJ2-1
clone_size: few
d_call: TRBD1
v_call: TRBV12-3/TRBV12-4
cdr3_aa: CATTFPGQGVASYNEQFF
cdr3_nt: TGTGCCACTACCTTCCCGGGACAGGGGGTCGCCTCCTACAATGAGCAGTTCTTC

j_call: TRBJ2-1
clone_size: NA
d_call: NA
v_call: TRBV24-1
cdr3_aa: CATSDFRWRDGSYNEQFF
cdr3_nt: TGTGCCACCAGTGATTTCCGGTGGCGGGACGGCTCCTACAATGAGCAGTTCTTC

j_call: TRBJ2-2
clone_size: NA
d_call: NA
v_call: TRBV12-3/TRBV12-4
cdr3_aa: CASSLRVSANTGELFF
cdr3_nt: TGTGCCAGCAGTTTACGGGTCAGCGCGAACACCGGGGAGCTGTTTTTT

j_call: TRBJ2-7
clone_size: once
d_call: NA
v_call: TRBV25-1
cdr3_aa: CASSAWDTSPIYEQYF
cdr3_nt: TGTGCCAGCAGCGCGTGGGACACGAGTCCTATCTACGAGCAGTACTTC

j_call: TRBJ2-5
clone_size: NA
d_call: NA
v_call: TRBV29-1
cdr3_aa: CSVVELRQLISF
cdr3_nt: TGCAGCGTTGTAGAACTCAGACAGCTTATCTCCTTC

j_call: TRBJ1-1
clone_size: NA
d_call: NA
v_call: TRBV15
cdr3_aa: CAPSRGDEAFF
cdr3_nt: TGTGCCCCCAGCAGAGGGGATGAAGCTTTCTTT

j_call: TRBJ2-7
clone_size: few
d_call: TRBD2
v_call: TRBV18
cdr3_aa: CASSPQGGKYEQYF
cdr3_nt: TGTGCCAGCTCACCACAGGGAGGGAAGTACGAGCAGTACTTC